The clone carrying this T cell receptor beta chain was seen many times. Antigen specificity is unknown. These data belong to a study of CD8 T cells in ankylosing spondylitis. Study outcomes and limitations: One TCR beta motif, made up of several highly homologous variants, appeared characteristic of ankylosing spondylitis blood.

V was clipped by 6 bases and J by 5 bases, with 13 bases between them. The CDR3 is 13 amino acids. TCRdb reprocessed the 5' RACE reads with MiXCR, giving one entry per CDR3 protein. The data hold more than 250,000 distinct CDR3 sequences, with around 8% observed a single time. The chain links TRBV12-3 or TRBV12-4 to TRBJ2-5; unclear D gene. Specimen: blood, either unsorted or a sorted T cell fraction (not recorded which). The sequence came from a male donor with ankylosing spondylitis. This CDR3 is CASSRLRGETQYF. The CDR3 coding sequence is TGTGCCAGCAGCCGTCTACGTGGGGAGACCCAGTACTTC.